Sequencing of this T cell receptor beta chain was carried out in a study of identifying expanded T cells in peripheral blood. TCRdb's copy holds only in-frame clones and misses some; the assay was immunoSEQ multiplex PCR. In the table there are more than 85,000 clones, 88% of which are singletons. Trimming took off 1 base at V and 6 bases at J, with 13 bases between the two ends. The CDR3 runs 14 residues. Germline values: CDR1 SEHNR, CDR2 FQNEAQ (reference sequence). This clone has only one observation. Sequencing input: blood. The chain joins TRBV7-9 to TRBJ2-7, with D perhaps TRBD2 (6 bases). The source of this sequence is a person aged 18 to 70 in good health. The CDR3 is CASSLGVGTREQYF. CDR3 DNA: TGTGCCAGCAGCTTAGGAGTTGGGACTCGCGAGCAGTACTTC.